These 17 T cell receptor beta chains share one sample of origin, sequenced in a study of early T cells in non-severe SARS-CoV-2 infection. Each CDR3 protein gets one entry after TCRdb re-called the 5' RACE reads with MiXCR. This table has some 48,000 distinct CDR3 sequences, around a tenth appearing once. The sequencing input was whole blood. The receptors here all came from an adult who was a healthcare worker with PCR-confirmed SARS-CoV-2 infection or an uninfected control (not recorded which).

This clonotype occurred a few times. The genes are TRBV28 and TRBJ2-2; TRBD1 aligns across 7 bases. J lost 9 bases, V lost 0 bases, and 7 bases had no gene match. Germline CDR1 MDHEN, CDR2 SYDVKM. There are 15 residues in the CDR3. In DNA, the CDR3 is TGTGCCAGCAGTTTATGGGACAGGAGGAAGCGGGAGCTGTTTTTT. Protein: CASSLWDRRKRELFF.

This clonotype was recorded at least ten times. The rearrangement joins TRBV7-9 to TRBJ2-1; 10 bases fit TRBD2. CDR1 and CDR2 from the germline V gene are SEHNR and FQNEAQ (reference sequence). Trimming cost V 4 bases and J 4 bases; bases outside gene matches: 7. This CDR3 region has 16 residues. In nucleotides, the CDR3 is TGTGCCAGCAGCTACCGGACTAGCGGACCGTACAATGAGCAGTTCTTC. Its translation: CASSYRTSGPYNEQFF.

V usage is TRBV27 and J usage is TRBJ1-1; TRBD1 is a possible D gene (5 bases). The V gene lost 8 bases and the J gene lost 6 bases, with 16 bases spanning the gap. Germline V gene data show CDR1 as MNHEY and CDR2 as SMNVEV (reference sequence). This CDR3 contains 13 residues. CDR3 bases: TGTGCCAGCGGGGCCACGGAGGTCGCTGAAGCTTTCTTT. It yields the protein CASGATEVAEAFF.

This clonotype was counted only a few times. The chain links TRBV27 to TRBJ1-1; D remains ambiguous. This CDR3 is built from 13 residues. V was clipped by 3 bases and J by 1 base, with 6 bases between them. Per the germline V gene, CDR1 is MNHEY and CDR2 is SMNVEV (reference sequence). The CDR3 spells CASSFRTNTEAFF. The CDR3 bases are TGTGCCAGCAGTTTTCGAACGAACACTGAAGCTTTCTTT.

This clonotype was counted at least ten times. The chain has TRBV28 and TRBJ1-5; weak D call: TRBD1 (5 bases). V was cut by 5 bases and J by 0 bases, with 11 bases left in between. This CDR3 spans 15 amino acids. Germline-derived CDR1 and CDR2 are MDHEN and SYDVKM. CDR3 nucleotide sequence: TGTGCCAGCAGTGAAGGGGCTTATAGCAATCAGCCCCAGCATTTT. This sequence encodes CASSEGAYSNQPQHF. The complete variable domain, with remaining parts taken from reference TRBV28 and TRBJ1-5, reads DVKVTQSSRYLVKRTGEKVFLECVQDMDHENMFWYRQDPGLGLRLIYFSYDVKMKEKGDIPEGYSVSREKKERFSLILESASTNQTSMYLCASSEGAYSNQPQHFGDGTRLSIL.

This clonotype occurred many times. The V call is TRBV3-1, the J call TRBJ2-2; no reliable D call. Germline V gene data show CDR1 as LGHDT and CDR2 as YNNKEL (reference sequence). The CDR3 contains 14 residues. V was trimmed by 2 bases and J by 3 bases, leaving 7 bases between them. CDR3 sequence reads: CASSQQADTGELFF. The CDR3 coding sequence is TGTGCCAGCAGCCAACAGGCAGACACCGGGGAGCTGTTTTTT.

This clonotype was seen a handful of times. The CDR3 is CASSDLGTENEKLFF. The CDR3 DNA follows: TGCGCCAGCAGTGATTTGGGGACAGAAAATGAAAAACTGTTTTTT. The V call is TRBV5-1, the J call TRBJ1-4; 7 nucleotides line up with TRBD1. Trimming removed 5 bases from V and 5 bases from J; junction bases left unmatched: 9. The V gene's germline CDR1 is SGHRS and CDR2 YFSETQ. The CDR3 consists of 15 residues.

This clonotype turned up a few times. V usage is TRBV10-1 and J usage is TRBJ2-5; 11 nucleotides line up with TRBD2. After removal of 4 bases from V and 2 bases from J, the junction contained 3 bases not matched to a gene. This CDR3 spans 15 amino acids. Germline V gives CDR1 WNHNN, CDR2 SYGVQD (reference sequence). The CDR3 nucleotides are TGCGCCAGCAGTGGGGGACTAGCGGAGCAAGAGACCCAGTACTTC. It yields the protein CASSGGLAEQETQYF.

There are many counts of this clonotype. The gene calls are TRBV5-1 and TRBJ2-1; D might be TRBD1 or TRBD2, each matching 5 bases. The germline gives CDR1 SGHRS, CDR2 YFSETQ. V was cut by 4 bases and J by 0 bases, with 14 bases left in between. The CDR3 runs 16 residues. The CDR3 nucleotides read TGCGCCAGCAGCCCGGGACCCCCGGGCTCCTACAATGAGCAGTTCTTC. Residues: CASSPGPPGSYNEQFF.

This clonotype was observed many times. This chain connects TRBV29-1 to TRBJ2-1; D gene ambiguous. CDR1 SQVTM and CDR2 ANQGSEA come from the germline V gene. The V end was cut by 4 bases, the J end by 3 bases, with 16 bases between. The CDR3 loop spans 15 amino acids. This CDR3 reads CSVGGSANVYNEQFF. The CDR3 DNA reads TGCAGCGTTGGGGGTTCAGCGAACGTCTACAATGAGCAGTTCTTC.

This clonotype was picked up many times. The CDR3 loop is CASSLDETGTNYGYTF. Here the CDR3 DNA reads TGTGCCAGCAGCTTGGACGAGACGGGTACTAACTATGGCTACACCTTC. The chain has TRBV5-7 and TRBJ1-2; D gene ambiguous. TRBV5-7 is an ORF; its function is uncertain. The CDR3 runs 16 residues. Trimming stripped 0 bases from V and 0 bases from J, with 12 bases between.

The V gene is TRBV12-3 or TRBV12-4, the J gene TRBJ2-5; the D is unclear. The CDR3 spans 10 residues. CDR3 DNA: TGTGGCTTTCCGTCCTGGGCTCAGTACTTC. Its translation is CGFPSWAQYF.

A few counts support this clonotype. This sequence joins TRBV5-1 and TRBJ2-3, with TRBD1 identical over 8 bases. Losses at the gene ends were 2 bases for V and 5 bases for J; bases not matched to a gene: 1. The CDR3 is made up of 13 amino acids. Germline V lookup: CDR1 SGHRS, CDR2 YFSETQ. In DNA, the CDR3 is TGCGCCAGCAGCTTTACAGGGGGAGATACGCAGTATTTT. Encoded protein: CASSFTGGDTQYF.

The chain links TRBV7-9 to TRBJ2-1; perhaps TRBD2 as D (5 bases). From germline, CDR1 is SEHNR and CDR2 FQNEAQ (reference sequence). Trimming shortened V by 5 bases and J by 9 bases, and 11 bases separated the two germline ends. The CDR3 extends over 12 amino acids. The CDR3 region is CASSRTAIEQFF. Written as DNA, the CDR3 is TGTGCCAGCAGCAGGACTGCCATTGAGCAGTTCTTC.

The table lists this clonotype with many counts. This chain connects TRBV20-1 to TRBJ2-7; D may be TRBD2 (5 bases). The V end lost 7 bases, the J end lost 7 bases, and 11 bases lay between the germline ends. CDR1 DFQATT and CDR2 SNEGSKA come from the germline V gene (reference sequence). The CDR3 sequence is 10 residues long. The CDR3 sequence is CSVGEREQYF. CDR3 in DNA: TGCAGTGTCGGGGAGCGGGAGCAGTACTTC.

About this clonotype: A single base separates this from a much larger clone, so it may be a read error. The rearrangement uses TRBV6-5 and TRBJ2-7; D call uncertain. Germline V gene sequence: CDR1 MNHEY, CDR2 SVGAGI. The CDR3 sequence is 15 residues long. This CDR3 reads CGSSGKQWGFGEQYF. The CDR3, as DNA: TGTGGCAGCAGTGGGAAGCAATGGGGTTTTGGCGAGCAGTACTTC.

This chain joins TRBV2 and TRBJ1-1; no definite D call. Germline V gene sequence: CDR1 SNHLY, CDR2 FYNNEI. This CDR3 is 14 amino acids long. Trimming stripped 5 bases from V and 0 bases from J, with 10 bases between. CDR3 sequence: CASSYINMNTEAFF. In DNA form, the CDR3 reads TGTGCCAGCAGTTACATAAATATGAACACTGAAGCTTTCTTT.